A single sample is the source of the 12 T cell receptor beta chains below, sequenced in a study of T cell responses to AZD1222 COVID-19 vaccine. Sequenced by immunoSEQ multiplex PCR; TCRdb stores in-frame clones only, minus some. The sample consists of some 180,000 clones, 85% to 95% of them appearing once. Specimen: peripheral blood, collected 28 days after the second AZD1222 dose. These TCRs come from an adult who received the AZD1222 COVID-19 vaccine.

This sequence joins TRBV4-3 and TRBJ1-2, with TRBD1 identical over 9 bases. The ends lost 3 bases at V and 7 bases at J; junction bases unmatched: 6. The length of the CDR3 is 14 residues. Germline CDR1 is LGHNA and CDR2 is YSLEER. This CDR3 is CASSHVRTGVGYTF. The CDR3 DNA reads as TGCGCCAGCAGCCATGTAAGGACAGGGGTTGGCTACACCTTC.

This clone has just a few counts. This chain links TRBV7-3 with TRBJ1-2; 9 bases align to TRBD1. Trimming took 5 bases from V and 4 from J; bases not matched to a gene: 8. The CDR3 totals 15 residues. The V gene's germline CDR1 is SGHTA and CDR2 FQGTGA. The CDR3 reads CASSPSQGALYGYTF. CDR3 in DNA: TGTGCCAGCAGCCCATCACAGGGGGCACTCTATGGCTACACCTTC.

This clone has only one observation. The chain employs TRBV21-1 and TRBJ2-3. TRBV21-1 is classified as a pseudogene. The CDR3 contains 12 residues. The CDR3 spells CASSKEADTQYF. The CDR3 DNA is TGTGCCAGCAGCAAAGAGGCAGATACGCAGTATTTT.

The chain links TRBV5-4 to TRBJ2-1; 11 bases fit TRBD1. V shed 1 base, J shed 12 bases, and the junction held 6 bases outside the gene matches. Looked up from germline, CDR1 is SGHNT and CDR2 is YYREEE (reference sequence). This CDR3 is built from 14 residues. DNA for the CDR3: TGTGCCAGCAGCTTGCGGACAGGGGGCGGGAGGCAGTTCTTC. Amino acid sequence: CASSLRTGGGRQFF.

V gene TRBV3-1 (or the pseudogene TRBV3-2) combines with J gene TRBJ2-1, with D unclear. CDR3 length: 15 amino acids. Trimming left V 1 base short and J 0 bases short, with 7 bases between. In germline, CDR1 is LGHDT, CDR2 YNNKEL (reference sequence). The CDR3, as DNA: TGTGCCAGCAGCCAAGCGGGCAGCTCCTACAATGAGCAGTTCTTC. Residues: CASSQAGSSYNEQFF.

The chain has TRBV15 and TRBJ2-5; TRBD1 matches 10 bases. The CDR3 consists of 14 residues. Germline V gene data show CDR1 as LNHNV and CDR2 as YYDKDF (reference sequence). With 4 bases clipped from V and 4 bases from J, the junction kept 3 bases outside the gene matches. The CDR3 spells CATSKGQGGETQYF. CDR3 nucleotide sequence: TGTGCCACCAGCAAAGGACAGGGGGGAGAGACCCAGTACTTC. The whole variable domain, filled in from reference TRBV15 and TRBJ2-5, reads DAMVIQNPRYQVTQFGKPVTLSCSQTLNHNVMYWYQQKSSQAPKLLFHYYDKDFNNEADTPDNFQSRRPNTSFCFLDIRSPGLGDTAMYLCATSKGQGGETQYFGPGTRLLVL.

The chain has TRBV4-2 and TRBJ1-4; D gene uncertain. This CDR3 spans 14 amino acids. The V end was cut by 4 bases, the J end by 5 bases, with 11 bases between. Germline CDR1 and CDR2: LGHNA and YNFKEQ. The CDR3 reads CASSPRAANEKLFF. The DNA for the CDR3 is TGTGCCAGCAGCCCCCGGGCCGCCAATGAAAAACTGTTTTTT.

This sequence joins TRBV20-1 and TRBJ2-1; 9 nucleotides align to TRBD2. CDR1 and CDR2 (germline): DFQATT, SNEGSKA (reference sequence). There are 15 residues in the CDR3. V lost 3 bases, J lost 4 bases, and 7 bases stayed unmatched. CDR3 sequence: CSASSGTSQYNEQFF. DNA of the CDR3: TGCAGTGCTAGTTCCGGGACTAGCCAATACAATGAGCAGTTCTTC.

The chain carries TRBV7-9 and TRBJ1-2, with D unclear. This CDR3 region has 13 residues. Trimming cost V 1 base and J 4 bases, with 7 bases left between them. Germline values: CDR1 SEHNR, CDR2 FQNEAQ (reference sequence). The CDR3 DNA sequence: TGTGCCAGCAGCTTAGTAGCCTCCTATGGCTACACCTTC. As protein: CASSLVASYGYTF. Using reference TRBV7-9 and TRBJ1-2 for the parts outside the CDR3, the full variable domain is DTGVSQNPRHKITKRGQNVTFRCDPISEHNRLYWYRQTLGQGPEFLTYFQNEAQLEKSRLLSDRFSAERPKGSFSTLEIQRTEQGDSAMYLCASSLVASYGYTFGSGTRLTVV.

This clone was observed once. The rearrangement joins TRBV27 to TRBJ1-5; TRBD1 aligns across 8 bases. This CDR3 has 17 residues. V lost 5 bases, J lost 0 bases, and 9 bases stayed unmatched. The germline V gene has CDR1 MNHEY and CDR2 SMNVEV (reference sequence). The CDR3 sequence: CASSGTGGFNSNQPQHF. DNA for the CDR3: TGTGCCAGCAGTGGAACAGGGGGATTCAATAGCAATCAGCCCCAGCATTTT.

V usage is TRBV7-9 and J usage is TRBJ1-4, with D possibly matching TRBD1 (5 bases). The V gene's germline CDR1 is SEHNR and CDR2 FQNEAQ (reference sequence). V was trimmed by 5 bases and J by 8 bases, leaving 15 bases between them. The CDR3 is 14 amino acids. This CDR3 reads CASSARGVGEKLFF. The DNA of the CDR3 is TGTGCCAGCAGCGCCCGGGGCGTAGGAGAAAAACTGTTTTTT.

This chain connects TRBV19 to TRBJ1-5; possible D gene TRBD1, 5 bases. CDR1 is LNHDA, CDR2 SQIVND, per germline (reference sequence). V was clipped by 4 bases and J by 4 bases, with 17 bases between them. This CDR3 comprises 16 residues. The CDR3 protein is CASSTRGGVSNQPQHF. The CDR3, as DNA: TGTGCCAGTAGTACCCGCGGGGGGGTAAGTAATCAGCCCCAGCATTTT.